This T cell receptor (beta chain) was sequenced in a study of cytomegalovirus exposure and HLA in healthy donors. Study-wide points: Some TCR beta chains (over 150 of them) were listed as cytomegalovirus-associated. Usually a TCR sequence was rare, but some public TCRs were found in many donors.

All the people who gave samples were healthy bone marrow donors. Turning to this clone: Its antigen is as yet unknown.

The PCR was carried out with 60 Vbeta primers and 13 Jbeta primers. Method: immunoSEQ multiplex PCR; TCRdb's copy keeps in-frame clones and lacks some. Found here are over 120,000 clones, roughly four fifths of them singletons; the top ten hold roughly 9.7%. The TCR comes from a woman aged 60-70 years in good health and CMV-seropositive. The sequencing sample was made of PBMCs.

The CDR3 here is CAWSRDQTGSSYNEQFF. The CDR3 DNA is TGTGCCTGGAGCCGAGACCAGACAGGGAGCTCCTACAATGAGCAGTTCTTC. This sequence joins TRBV30 and TRBJ2-1, with 7 bases fitting TRBD1. Germline V gives CDR1 GTSNPN, CDR2 SVGIG (reference sequence). The CDR3 spans 17 residues. The trim removed 3 bases at V and 0 bases at J, leaving 11 bases unmatched.